The clone carrying this T cell receptor beta chain was observed a few times. What it binds is unknown. A much larger clone lies one base from this, so it may be a read error. Germline V gene data show CDR1 as KGHSH and CDR2 as LQKENI. CDR3 length: 14 residues. The germline V and J ends were trimmed by 4 bases and 4 bases, with 13 bases remaining between them. The sample belongs to a study of T cells after yellow fever vaccination. On the study more broadly: Some fractions had low cell numbers, and these were prepared with SMART-Seq v4 Ultra Low Input.

Via MiXCR, TCRdb re-called the 5' RACE reads, giving one row per CDR3 protein. Among tens of thousands of distinct CDR3 sequences listed, approximately 5% were seen once. Study-wide results and caveats: Reappearance after the booster was observed for most primary-vaccination clones (96% CD4, roughly 90% CD8).

The V call is TRBV18, the J call TRBJ2-5; D possibly corresponds to TRBD2 (5 bases). The sequenced sample was CD4+ T cells sorted from PBMCs, obtained more than 14 days after the first yellow fever vaccination. The clonotype originates from a man aged 18 to 35 who received the YFV17D yellow fever vaccine. CDR3 DNA sequence: TGTGCCAGCTCACGCATCGAGGGATCAGAGACCCAGTACTTC. It specifies CASSRIEGSETQYF.